This TCR beta chain derives from a study of Graves' ophthalmopathy and Graves' hyperthyroidism. Study results and caveats: In blood appeared most of the expanded thyroid clonotypes whose frequency exceeded 0.001.

Among the exclusions were patients with other autoimmune diseases, uncontrolled infections, pregnancy or lactation. RNA transcripts yielded amplified TCR beta CDR3 regions. Second-round multiplex PCR came after a first-round RT-PCR that employed HTBI primers. Via MiXCR, TCRdb re-called the multiplex PCR reads, giving one row per CDR3 protein. The sample includes roughly 230,000 distinct CDR3 sequences, roughly a fifth of them seen just once. This clonotype has a count of ten or more. The antigen is unknown. J gave up 15 bases and V 4 bases, and 7 bases lay outside the gene matches. Germline V lookup: CDR1 KGHDR, CDR2 SFDVKD. The CDR3 contains 12 residues.

The sample taken for sequencing was peripheral blood. The receptor was derived from a woman aged 45-60 years with Graves' ophthalmopathy. The V and J genes are TRBV24-1 and TRBJ2-4; 8 bases align to TRBD1. The CDR3 sequence is CATSDSGQGWYF. CDR3 bases: TGTGCCACCAGTGACTCCGGACAGGGATGGTACTTC.